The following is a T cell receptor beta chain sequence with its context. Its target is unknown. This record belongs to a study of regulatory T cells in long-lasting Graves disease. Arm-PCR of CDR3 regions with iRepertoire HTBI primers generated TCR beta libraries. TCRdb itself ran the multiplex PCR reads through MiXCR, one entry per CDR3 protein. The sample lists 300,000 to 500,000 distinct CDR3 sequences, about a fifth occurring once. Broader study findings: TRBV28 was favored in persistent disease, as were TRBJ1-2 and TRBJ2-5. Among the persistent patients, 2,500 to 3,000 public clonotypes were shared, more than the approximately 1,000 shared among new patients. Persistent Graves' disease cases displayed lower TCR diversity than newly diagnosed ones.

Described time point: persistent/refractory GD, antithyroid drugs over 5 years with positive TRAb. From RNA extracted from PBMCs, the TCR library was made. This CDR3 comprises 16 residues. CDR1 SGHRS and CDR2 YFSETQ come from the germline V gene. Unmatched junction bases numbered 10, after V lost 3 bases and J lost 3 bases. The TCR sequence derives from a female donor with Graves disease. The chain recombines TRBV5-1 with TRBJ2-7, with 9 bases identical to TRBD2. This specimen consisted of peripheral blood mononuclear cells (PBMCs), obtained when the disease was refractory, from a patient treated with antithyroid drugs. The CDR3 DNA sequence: TGCGCCAGCAGCTGGGGGAGACTAGCGGCCGGCTACGAGCAGTACTTC. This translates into CASSWGRLAAGYEQYF.